The 30 T cell receptor beta chains given below trace back to one sample, sequenced in a study of CD8 T cells in Susac syndrome. Reverse transcription of roughly 0.5 to 1 ug RNA was performed with random hexamers. A single record per CDR3 protein comes from TCRdb applying MiXCR to the immunoSEQ multiplex PCR reads. The repertoire holds hundreds of thousands of distinct CDR3 sequences, approximately 95% seen once, with 0.085% to 0.095% in the top ten. Sequencing was carried out using CD4+ T cells from PBMCs. The receptors come from a human donor with multiple sclerosis.

In this sample, this clonotype turned up once. The V call is TRBV4-1, the J call TRBJ2-7; D is undetermined. Germline V lookup: CDR1 MGHRA, CDR2 YSYEKL. The CDR3 is 14 residues long. Deletions cut 3 bases from V and 6 bases from J, with 15 bases between. The CDR3: CASSQSDRLAEQYF. As DNA, the CDR3 is TGCGCCAGCAGCCAGTCGGACCGTCTTGCCGAGCAGTACTTC.

The rearrangement uses TRBV28 and TRBJ2-3, with 14 bases fitting TRBD2. This CDR3 is built from 16 residues. Looked up from germline, CDR1 is MDHEN and CDR2 is SYDVKM. V shed 2 bases and J 5 bases; nucleotides not matched to a gene: 3. The DNA for the CDR3 is TGTGCCAGCAGTTTACCCGGACTAGCGGGAGGAGATACGCAGTATTTT. Translating gives CASSLPGLAGGDTQYF. The full variable domain, rest sourced from reference TRBV28 and TRBJ2-3, is DVKVTQSSRYLVKRTGEKVFLECVQDMDHENMFWYRQDPGLGLRLIYFSYDVKMKEKGDIPEGYSVSREKKERFSLILESASTNQTSMYLCASSLPGLAGGDTQYFGPGTRLTVL.

CDR3 in amino acids: CASSVVSGSGGSEQFF. The CDR3 DNA sequence: TGTGCCAGCAGCGTAGTTAGCGGGAGTGGAGGTAGTGAGCAGTTCTTC. The genes are TRBV9 and TRBJ2-1; TRBD2 aligns across 9 bases. This CDR3 is 16 amino acids long. The germline V gene encodes CDR1 SGDLS and CDR2 YYNGEE. Trimming removed 0 bases from V and 9 bases from J; junction bases left unmatched: 10.

The rearrangement links TRBV20-1 to TRBJ2-5; D is possibly TRBD2 (6 bases). Germline lookup yields CDR1 DFQATT and CDR2 SNEGSKA (reference sequence). The CDR3 is 11 amino acids. CDR3 bases: TGCGGGGGGACTGCCCAAGAGACCCAGTACTTC. It specifies CGGTAQETQYF.

This chain links TRBV29-1 with TRBJ2-7, with 7 bases identical to TRBD1. Germline CDR1 is SQVTM and CDR2 is ANQGSEA. The CDR3 consists of 11 residues. The CDR3 DNA follows: TGCAGTGTGGGACAGCCCTACGAGCAGTACTTC. Protein product: CSVGQPYEQYF.

The chain has TRBV12-3 or TRBV12-4 and TRBJ2-7; D not certain. CDR3 length: 11 amino acids. The V end was cut by 7 bases, the J end by 6 bases, with 10 bases between. DNA for the CDR3: TGTGCCAGCACGAAGTTTGGCGAGCAGTACTTC. It encodes CASTKFGEQYF.

V and J are TRBV20-1 and TRBJ2-5; D may correspond to TRBD1 or TRBD2 (5 bases each). The CDR3 is 14 amino acids. V shed 5 bases and J shed 1 base, with 14 bases lying between them. Germline V lookup: CDR1 DFQATT, CDR2 SNEGSKA (reference sequence). The CDR3 DNA reads as TGCAGTGCTCAACAGGACGGGACCCAAGAGACCCAGTACTTC. Translated, it gives CSAQQDGTQETQYF.

In its sample, this clonotype was seen once. The V call is TRBV11-2, the J call TRBJ1-1; D ambiguous. CDR3 length: 12 amino acids. Germline values: CDR1 SGHAT, CDR2 FQNNGV. V lost 3 bases and J lost 10, with 12 bases in between. DNA of the CDR3: TGTGCCAGCAGCTTCGGCGCGGTTGGAGCTTTCTTT. It codes for CASSFGAVGAFF.

The chain joins TRBV28 to TRBJ1-2; D not certain. The CDR3 extends over 14 amino acids. Trimming shortened V by 5 bases and J by 0 bases, and 10 bases separated the two germline ends. Germline V gene lookup returns CDR1 MDHEN and CDR2 SYDVKM. The CDR3 loop reads CASSLRPSNYGYTF. CDR3 nucleotides: TGTGCCAGCAGTCTGCGACCCTCTAACTATGGCTACACCTTC.

The chain employs TRBV27 and TRBJ2-3; D may be TRBD1 (6 bases). This CDR3 contains 16 residues. The germline V and J ends were trimmed by 3 bases and 3 bases, with 16 bases remaining between them. Germline CDR1 MNHEY, CDR2 SMNVEV (reference sequence). CDR3 bases: TGTGCCAGCAGTTTCCTCAGGGGTCTTGGGACAGATACGCAGTATTTT. This codes for CASSFLRGLGTDTQYF.

This chain links TRBV4-2 with TRBJ2-3; 12 bases agree with TRBD2. CDR1 LGHNA and CDR2 YNFKEQ come from the germline V gene. Unmatched junction bases numbered 5, after V lost 0 bases and J lost 1 base. CDR3 length equals 18 residues. The CDR3 DNA reads TGTGCCAGCAGCCAAGAGTCTAGCGGGGGGGCGCGCACAGATACGCAGTATTTT. Translated, it gives CASSQESSGGARTDTQYF.

CDR3 protein: CSVGQGGTNIQYF. In nucleotides, the CDR3 is TGCAGCGTTGGACAGGGTGGTACAAACATTCAGTACTTC. The chain combines TRBV29-1 with TRBJ2-4; the match to TRBD1 covers 7 bases. The CDR3 length is 13 residues. The junction had 6 bases not matched to a gene; V was cut back by 4 bases and J by 6 bases. The germline gives CDR1 SQVTM, CDR2 ANQGSEA.

CDR3: CASTKDGASTDTQYF. In nucleotides, the CDR3 is TGTGCCAGCACCAAAGATGGCGCTAGCACAGATACGCAGTATTTT. The V and J genes are TRBV27 and TRBJ2-3; D uncertain. CDR3 length equals 15 residues. The germline V gene encodes CDR1 MNHEY and CDR2 SMNVEV (reference sequence). V was shortened by 7 bases and J by 0 bases, with 14 bases between the two germline ends.

This clonotype occurred a few times. V usage is TRBV25-1 and J usage is TRBJ2-7; a weak D match, TRBD2 (5 bases). The V gene's germline CDR1 is MGHDK and CDR2 SYGVNS. V was shortened by 8 bases and J by 6 bases, with 11 bases between the two germline ends. The CDR3 sequence is 11 residues long. The CDR3 DNA is TGTGCCAGCTCGGGAAGCCTCGAGCAGTACTTC. This sequence encodes CASSGSLEQYF.

The genes are TRBV12-3 or TRBV12-4 and TRBJ2-4; D is possibly TRBD1 (6 bases). This CDR3 comprises 14 residues. V shed 4 bases and J shed 0 bases, with 7 bases lying between them. DNA of the CDR3: TGTGCCAGCAGTTGGACAGTAGCCAAAAACATTCAGTACTTC. Its translation: CASSWTVAKNIQYF.

V usage is TRBV5-1 and J usage is TRBJ1-2, with 7 bases matching TRBD1. The CDR3 contains 15 residues. Trimming cost V 4 bases and J 1 base; bases outside gene matches: 7. The V gene's germline CDR1 is SGHRS and CDR2 YFSETQ. The CDR3 sequence is CASSARQGYNYGYTF. The CDR3 nucleotides are TGCGCCAGCAGCGCACGACAGGGATATAACTATGGCTACACCTTC. The full variable domain, its missing parts supplied by reference TRBV5-1 and TRBJ1-2, is KAGVTQTPRYLIKTRGQQVTLSCSPISGHRSVSWYQQTPGQGLQFLFEYFSETQRNKGNFPGRFSGRQFSNSRSEMNVSTLELGDSALYLCASSARQGYNYGYTFGSGTRLTVV.

The rearrangement joins TRBV5-1 to TRBJ2-1; D perhaps matches TRBD2 (6 bases). V was cut by 3 bases and J by 8 bases, with 18 bases left in between. CDR1 is SGHRS, CDR2 YFSETQ, per germline. The CDR3 has 15 amino acids. In DNA, the CDR3 is TGCGCCAGCAGCTACCTTCGGGGGTTGGTCGATGAGCAGTTCTTC. The encoded protein is CASSYLRGLVDEQFF.

This clonotype was observed once. J is TRBJ1-1 and V is TRBV29-1; no clear D. V was clipped by 4 bases and J by 3 bases, with 6 bases between them. The CDR3 has 11 residues. Germline assignment: CDR1 SQVTM and CDR2 ANQGSEA. The CDR3 bases are TGCAGCGTTGTTAGGTACACTGAAGCTTTCTTT. This translates into CSVVRYTEAFF.

The rearrangement uses TRBV6-5 and TRBJ2-5; TRBD1 or TRBD2 may be the D gene (5 bases each). Between the trimmed V and J ends, which lost 6 bases and 4 bases, there was a span of 12 bases. The CDR3 spans 13 residues. Germline CDR1 reads MNHEY; CDR2 reads SVGAGI. The CDR3 loop reads CASRGPHGETQYF. The CDR3 bases are TGTGCCAGCAGGGGACCCCACGGAGAGACCCAGTACTTC.

CDR3 in amino acids: CASSTGLDGYTF. CDR3 sequence (DNA): TGTGCCAGTAGTACAGGACTGGATGGCTACACCTTC. V and J are TRBV19 and TRBJ1-2; the D is unclear. The CDR3 is 12 residues long. Germline values: CDR1 LNHDA, CDR2 SQIVND (reference sequence). With 4 bases removed from V and 6 bases from J, the gap between germline ends came to 9 bases.

V usage is TRBV6-5 and J usage is TRBJ2-2; 9 nucleotides agree with TRBD1. The CDR3 covers 15 residues. From germline, CDR1 is MNHEY and CDR2 SVGAGI. Trimming removed 7 bases from V and 6 bases from J; junction bases left unmatched: 9. CDR3 sequence: CASTGTGTIPGELFF. The CDR3 coding sequence is TGTGCCAGCACGGGGACAGGGACGATCCCCGGGGAGCTGTTTTTT.

This clonotype was observed a single time. The chain carries TRBV14 and TRBJ2-2, with 8 bases lining up with TRBD2. The V gene end was trimmed by 1 base and the J gene end by 4 bases; junction bases not matched to a gene: 2. CDR3 length: 15 residues. The V gene's germline CDR1 is SGHDN and CDR2 FVKESK. The CDR3, as DNA: TGTGCCAGCAGCCAAGTAGCGGGGATCACCGGGGAGCTGTTTTTT. Translated, it gives CASSQVAGITGELFF.

V is TRBV25-1 and J is TRBJ1-2, with TRBD1 matching 9 bases. The V segment lost 6 bases and the J segment 11 bases; nucleotides outside the gene matches: 10. The CDR3 sequence is 13 residues long. From germline, CDR1 is MGHDK and CDR2 SYGVNS. CDR3 sequence reads: CASSLTQGAGYTF. For the CDR3, the DNA is TGTGCCAGCAGCTTAACACAGGGGGCGGGTTACACCTTC.

The rearrangement links TRBV28 to TRBJ2-3; D tentatively reads TRBD1 or TRBD2 (5 bases each). Trimming took off 11 bases at V and 6 bases at J, with 24 bases between the two ends. CDR3 size: 15 residues. Per germline, CDR1 MDHEN and CDR2 SYDVKM. The CDR3 loop is CAHGLGTQHSDTQYF. CDR3 bases: TGTGCCCACGGGTTAGGGACCCAGCATTCCGATACGCAGTATTTT. Variable domain in full (rest from reference TRBV28 and TRBJ2-3): DVKVTQSSRYLVKRTGEKVFLECVQDMDHENMFWYRQDPGLGLRLIYFSYDVKMKEKGDIPEGYSVSREKKERFSLILESASTNQTSMYLCAHGLGTQHSDTQYFGPGTRLTVL.

J is TRBJ2-5 and V is TRBV5-1; TRBD1 matches at 8 bases. Germline V gene data show CDR1 as SGHRS and CDR2 as YFSETQ. V shed 2 bases, J shed 5 bases, and the junction held 2 bases outside the gene matches. This CDR3 spans 13 amino acids. The CDR3 DNA sequence: TGCGCCAGCAGCTTCAGGGGGCTGGAGACCCAGTACTTC. Its protein is CASSFRGLETQYF. Using reference TRBV5-1 and TRBJ2-5 for the parts outside the CDR3, the full variable domain is KAGVTQTPRYLIKTRGQQVTLSCSPISGHRSVSWYQQTPGQGLQFLFEYFSETQRNKGNFPGRFSGRQFSNSRSEMNVSTLELGDSALYLCASSFRGLETQYFGPGTRLLVL.

The rearrangement joins TRBV3-1 to TRBJ1-4; no definite D call. The germline V and J ends were trimmed by 0 bases and 3 bases, with 8 bases remaining between them. Germline CDR1 is LGHDT and CDR2 is YNNKEL (reference sequence). This CDR3 spans 15 amino acids. Here the CDR3 reads CASSQDSGANEKLFF. CDR3 sequence (DNA): TGTGCCAGCAGCCAAGATTCAGGCGCTAATGAAAAACTGTTTTTT.

The J gene is TRBJ2-2, the V gene TRBV27; TRBD1 aligns across 9 bases. This CDR3 spans 15 amino acids. With 6 bases clipped from V and 3 bases from J, the junction kept 5 bases outside the gene matches. The germline V gene has CDR1 MNHEY and CDR2 SMNVEV (reference sequence). DNA for the CDR3: TGTGCCAGCAGGCAAAACAGGGGGCACACCGGGGAGCTGTTTTTT. It specifies CASRQNRGHTGELFF.

The CDR3: CASSLVYQETQYF. The CDR3 DNA reads TGCGCCAGCAGCTTGGTGTACCAAGAGACCCAGTACTTC. The gene calls are TRBV5-1 and TRBJ2-5; unclear D gene. V lost 0 bases, J lost 0 bases, and 3 bases lay in between. CDR3 length: 13 amino acids. CDR1 is SGHRS and CDR2 is YFSETQ in the germline V gene.

This clonotype has just a few counts. V and J are TRBV2 and TRBJ1-5, with 7 bases that match TRBD1. Germline-derived CDR1 and CDR2 are SNHLY and FYNNEI. V dropped 5 bases and J dropped 2; count of bases not matched to a gene: 3. The length of the CDR3 is 14 residues. The CDR3 spells CASSFDRGNQPQHF. The DNA of the CDR3 is TGTGCCAGCAGTTTTGACAGGGGCAATCAGCCCCAGCATTTT.

The chain couples TRBV11-2 to TRBJ2-1; 7 nucleotides match TRBD2. V shed 3 bases and J 7 bases; nucleotides not matched to a gene: 9. The CDR3 has 15 residues. Germline values: CDR1 SGHAT, CDR2 FQNNGV. CDR3 protein: CASSLGGSTRNEQFF. Here the CDR3 DNA reads TGTGCCAGCAGCTTGGGCGGGAGTACGAGGAATGAGCAGTTCTTC.